These 2 T cell receptor beta chains were all obtained from the same sample, sequenced in a study of T-cell reconstitution after alpha-beta-depleted transplantation in children. Unique molecular identifiers were used to barcode this TCRbeta library. TCRdb recomputed calls from the PCR reads with MiXCR, one row per CDR3 protein. There are 330,000 or so distinct CDR3 sequences in the sample; over 9% occur only once, and less than 8% lies in the top ten. The source was PBMCs, collected before TCRalphabeta/CD19-depleted stem cell transplant. The receptors were gathered from a boy under two years old with acute myeloid leukemia, due to receive a stem cell transplant.

This clonotype was seen repeatedly, ten times or more. The V call is TRBV20-1, the J call TRBJ2-7, with 10 nucleotides matching TRBD2. With 3 bases clipped from V and 0 bases from J, the junction kept 5 bases outside the gene matches. The CDR3 extends over 15 amino acids. Germline values: CDR1 DFQATT, CDR2 SNEGSKA (reference sequence). The CDR3 here is CSARERGGPSYEQYF. The CDR3 nucleotides read TGCAGTGCTAGGGAGCGGGGGGGCCCCTCCTACGAGCAGTACTTC.

In its sample, this clonotype was seen many times. The chain has TRBV28 and TRBJ2-7; either TRBD1 or TRBD2 may fit D (5 bases each). This CDR3 is built from 15 residues. The germline gives CDR1 MDHEN, CDR2 SYDVKM. V was shortened by 0 bases and J by 0 bases, with 9 bases between the two germline ends. CDR3 nucleotide sequence: TGTGCCAGCAGTTTATGGGGGACGGACTCCTACGAGCAGTACTTC. This encodes CASSLWGTDSYEQYF.